Described below is a single T cell receptor (beta chain) sequence and its context. Its antigen is unidentified. These data originate in a study of a mutant IDH1 vaccine in newly diagnosed glioma. The sample's time point: week 5, during vaccination. Every vaccination contained 300 ug of the mutant IDH1 20-mer peptide and was paired with topical imiquimod. TCRdb keeps only in-frame clones here, not all; method: immunoSEQ multiplex PCR. The data hold approximately 80,000 clones, with roughly nine tenths observed a single time. The sequence was collected from a woman aged 45-65 years with glioma. Specimen: PBMCs, collected from a glioma patient whose treatment included an IDH1 peptide vaccine.

In DNA form, the CDR3 reads TGCAGCGTCCTACGGGGAGCGGGAGTGGAGACCCAGTACTTC. Translation gives CSVLRGAGVETQYF. V and J are TRBV29-1 and TRBJ2-5; 8 nucleotides align to TRBD2. Germline V gene data show CDR1 as SQVTM and CDR2 as ANQGSEA. The CDR3 totals 14 residues. Unmatched junction bases numbered 11, after V lost 6 bases and J lost 5 bases.